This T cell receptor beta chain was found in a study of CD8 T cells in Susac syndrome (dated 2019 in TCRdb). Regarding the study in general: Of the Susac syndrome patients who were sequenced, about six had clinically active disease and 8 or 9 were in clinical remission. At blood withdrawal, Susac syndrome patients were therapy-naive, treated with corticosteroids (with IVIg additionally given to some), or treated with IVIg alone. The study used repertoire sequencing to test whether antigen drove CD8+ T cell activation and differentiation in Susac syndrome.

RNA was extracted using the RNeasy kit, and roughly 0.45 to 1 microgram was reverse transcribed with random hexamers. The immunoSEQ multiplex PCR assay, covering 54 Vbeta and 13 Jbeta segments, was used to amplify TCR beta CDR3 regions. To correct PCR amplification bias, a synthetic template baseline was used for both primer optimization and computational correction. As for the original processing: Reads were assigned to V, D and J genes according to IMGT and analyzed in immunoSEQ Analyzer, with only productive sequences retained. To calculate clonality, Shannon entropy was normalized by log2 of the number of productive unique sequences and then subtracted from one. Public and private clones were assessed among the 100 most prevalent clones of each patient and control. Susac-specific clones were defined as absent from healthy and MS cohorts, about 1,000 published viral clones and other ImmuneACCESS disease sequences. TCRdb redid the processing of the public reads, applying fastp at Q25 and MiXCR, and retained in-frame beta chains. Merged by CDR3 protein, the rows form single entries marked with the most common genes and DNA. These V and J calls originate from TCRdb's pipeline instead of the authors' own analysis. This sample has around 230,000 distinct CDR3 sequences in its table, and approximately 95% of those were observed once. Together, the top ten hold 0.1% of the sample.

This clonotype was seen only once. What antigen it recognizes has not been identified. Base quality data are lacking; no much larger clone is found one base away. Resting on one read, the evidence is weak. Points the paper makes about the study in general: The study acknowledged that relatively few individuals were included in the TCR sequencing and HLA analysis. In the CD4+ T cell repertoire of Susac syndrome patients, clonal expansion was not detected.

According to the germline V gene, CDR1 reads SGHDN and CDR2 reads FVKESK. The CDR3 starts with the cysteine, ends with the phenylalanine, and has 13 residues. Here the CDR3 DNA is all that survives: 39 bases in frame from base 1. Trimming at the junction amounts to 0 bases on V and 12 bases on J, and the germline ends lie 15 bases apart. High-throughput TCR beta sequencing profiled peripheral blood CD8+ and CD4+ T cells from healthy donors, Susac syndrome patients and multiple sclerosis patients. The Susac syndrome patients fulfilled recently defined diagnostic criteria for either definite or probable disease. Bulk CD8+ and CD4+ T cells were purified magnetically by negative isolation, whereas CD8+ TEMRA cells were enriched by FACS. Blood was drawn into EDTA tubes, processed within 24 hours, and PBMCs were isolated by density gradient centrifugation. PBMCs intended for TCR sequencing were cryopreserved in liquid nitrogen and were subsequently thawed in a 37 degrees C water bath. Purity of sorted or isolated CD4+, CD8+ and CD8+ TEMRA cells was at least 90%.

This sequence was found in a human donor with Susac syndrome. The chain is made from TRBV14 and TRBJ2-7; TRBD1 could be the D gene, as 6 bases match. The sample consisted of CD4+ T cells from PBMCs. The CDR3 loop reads CASSQERGGALYF. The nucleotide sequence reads TGTGCCAGCAGCCAAGAGCGTGGGGGCGCGTTGTACTTC.